This TCR beta chain stems from a study of blood T cells in healthy people across ages. A second roughly 7 to 12 cycle PCR used barcoded and J-beta primers. MiXCR was run by TCRdb on the 5' RACE reads, yielding one entry per CDR3 protein. This sample has roughly 680,000 distinct CDR3 sequences, with around 21% found just once. The receptor was derived from a man between 65 and 85 years old in good health. The specimen sequenced was blood.

The CDR3 loop reads CASSVGLPTNEKLFF. DNA for the CDR3: TGTGCCAGCAGTGTCGGCCTACCAACTAATGAAAAACTGTTTTTT. The rearrangement links TRBV2 to TRBJ1-4; D unresolved. This CDR3 is built from 15 residues. The germline gives CDR1 SNHLY, CDR2 FYNNEI. V was pared by 4 bases and J by 0 bases, with 9 bases between.